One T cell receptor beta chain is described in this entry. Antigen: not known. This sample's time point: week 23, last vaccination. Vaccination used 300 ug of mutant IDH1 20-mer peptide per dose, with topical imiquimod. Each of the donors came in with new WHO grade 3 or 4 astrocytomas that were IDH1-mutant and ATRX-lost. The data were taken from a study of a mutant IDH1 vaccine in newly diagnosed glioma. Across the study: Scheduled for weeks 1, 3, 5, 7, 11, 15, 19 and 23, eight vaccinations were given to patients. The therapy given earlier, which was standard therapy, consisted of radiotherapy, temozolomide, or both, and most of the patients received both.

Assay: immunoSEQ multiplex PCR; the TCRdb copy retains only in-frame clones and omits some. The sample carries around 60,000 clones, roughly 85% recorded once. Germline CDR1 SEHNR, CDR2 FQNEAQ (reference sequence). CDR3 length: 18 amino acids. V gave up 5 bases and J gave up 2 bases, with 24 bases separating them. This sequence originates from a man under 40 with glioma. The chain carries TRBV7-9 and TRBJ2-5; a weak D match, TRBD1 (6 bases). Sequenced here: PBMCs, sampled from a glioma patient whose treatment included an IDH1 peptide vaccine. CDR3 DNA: TGTGCCAGCAGCCACCGGACAGCCCTGACGGTGTGGCAAGAGACCCAGTACTTC. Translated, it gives CASSHRTALTVWQETQYF.